This TCR beta chain was sequenced for a study of T cell responses to AZD1222 COVID-19 vaccine. For this clone: The antigen is not known.

General study findings and limits: Reportedly, close to half of spike-specific TCRs are directed against unmutated variant regions. Baseline seropositives among AZD1222 recipients totaled only six. White British donors predominated, females outnumbered males, and clonal diversity was possibly underestimated.

The CDR3 contains 13 residues. Trimming left V 3 bases short and J 3 bases short, with 6 bases between. CDR1 and CDR2 from the germline V gene are SGHVS and FQNEAQ. The assay was immunoSEQ multiplex PCR, and TCRdb's table has in-frame clones only and misses some. The table has approximately 84,000 clones, 80% to 90% seen once. The specimen comprised peripheral blood, sampled 28 days after the second AZD1222 dose. This chain connects TRBV7-8 to TRBJ2-1; no definite D call. This TCR derives from an adult who received the AZD1222 COVID-19 vaccine. CDR3 bases: TGTGCCAGCAGCTTTTGGAACTACAATGAGCAGTTCTTC. Protein sequence: CASSFWNYNEQFF.